One and the same sample provided the 11 T cell receptor beta chains below, sequenced in a study of T cells after yellow fever vaccination. From the 5' RACE reads, TCRdb called clonotypes with MiXCR, one entry per CDR3 protein. Counted here are roughly 340,000 distinct CDR3 sequences, under 5% occurring once; the ten biggest clones make up less than 25%. The starting material was PBMCs, obtained 5 days after the yellow fever booster vaccination. These receptors were collected from a man aged 18 to 35 who received the YFV17D yellow fever vaccine.

In this sample, this clonotype turned up a few times. The chain links TRBV18 to TRBJ1-6; 8 nucleotides match TRBD1. Germline-derived CDR1 and CDR2 are KGHSH and LQKENI. V gave up 2 bases and J gave up 11 bases; unmatched junction bases: 8. The CDR3 covers 15 residues. The CDR3 loop reads CASSPSTGGLTPLHF. DNA for the CDR3: TGTGCCAGCTCACCATCAACAGGGGGATTGACACCCCTCCACTTT.

The chain couples TRBV20-1 to TRBJ1-2; D unresolved. This CDR3 spans 14 amino acids. Trimming shortened V by 3 bases and J by 0 bases, and 11 bases separated the two germline ends. From germline, CDR1 is DFQATT and CDR2 SNEGSKA (reference sequence). The CDR3 sequence is CSASEMRANYGYTF. CDR3 DNA sequence: TGCAGTGCTAGCGAGATGAGGGCTAACTATGGCTACACCTTC.

The sample holds many counts of this clonotype. The rearrangement joins TRBV25-1 to TRBJ2-1; maybe TRBD1 (5 bases). The CDR3 sequence is 16 residues long. The V end was cut by 5 bases, the J end by 8 bases, with 22 bases between. Per germline, CDR1 MGHDK and CDR2 SYGVNS. The CDR3 coding sequence is TGTGCCAGCAGTCCAGATGGGGCACTCTCCTCACATGAGCAGTTCTTC. The encoded protein is CASSPDGALSSHEQFF.

A few counts support this clonotype. V is TRBV4-2 and J is TRBJ1-6; 11 nucleotides align to TRBD1. The CDR3 sequence is 15 residues long. V gave up 2 bases and J gave up 14 bases; unmatched junction bases: 8. Germline CDR1 and CDR2: LGHNA and YNFKEQ. The CDR3 nucleotides read TGTGCCAGCAGCCAAACCGGGACAGGGGGGTTCACCCTCCACTTT. Translating it yields CASSQTGTGGFTLHF.

To note about this clonotype: Sequence at one end of the junction differs from germline and may be a read error. The chain recombines TRBV20-1 with TRBJ1-1; possible D gene TRBD1, 5 bases. The CDR3 spans 12 residues. Germline V CDR1 and CDR2: DFQATT, SNEGSKA (reference sequence). CDR3 residues: CSARSGNTEDFF. The DNA of the CDR3 is TGCAGTGCTCGGTCAGGGAACACTGAAGATTTCTTT.

The chain links TRBV4-1 to TRBJ1-3; D is ambiguous. The CDR3 contains 14 residues. Germline values: CDR1 MGHRA, CDR2 YSYEKL. With 4 bases removed from V and 0 bases from J, the gap between germline ends came to 7 bases. Written as DNA, the CDR3 is TGCGCCAGCAGCCCCGGGCACTCTGGAAACACCATATATTTT. As protein: CASSPGHSGNTIYF.

This clonotype was counted only a few times. The rearrangement uses TRBV7-2 and TRBJ1-6, with D possibly TRBD1 on 5 matching bases. Trimming removed 0 bases at V and 10 bases at J, with 13 bases between. Germline lookup yields CDR1 SGHTA and CDR2 FQGNSA. The CDR3 runs to 15 residues. CDR3 nucleotides: TGTGCCAGCAGCTTAGCCCTCGCAGGGAACTCACCCCTCCACTTT. Translated: CASSLALAGNSPLHF.

The table lists this clonotype with many counts. The gene calls are TRBV7-9 and TRBJ1-1, with TRBD1 as a possible D gene (6 bases). The CDR3 has 16 amino acids. Germline V gene data show CDR1 as SEHNR and CDR2 as FQNEAQ (reference sequence). Trimming left V 1 base short and J 0 bases short, with 12 bases between. The CDR3 loop is CASSLVGGAMNTEAFF. In nucleotides, the CDR3 is TGTGCCAGCAGCTTAGTTGGGGGCGCCATGAACACTGAAGCTTTCTTT.

This chain links TRBV7-2 with TRBJ2-7; weak D call: TRBD2 (5 bases). V lost 6 bases, J lost 1 base, and 13 bases lay in between. The V gene's germline CDR1 is SGHTA and CDR2 FQGNSA. This CDR3 contains 14 residues. The CDR3 DNA is TGTGCCAGCAGACCTCAGAGGGAGTCCTACGAGCAGTACGTC. As protein: CASRPQRESYEQYV.

There are many counts of this clonotype. The V and J genes are TRBV20-1 and TRBJ1-1; unclear D gene. This CDR3 is 12 amino acids long. From germline, CDR1 is DFQATT and CDR2 SNEGSKA (reference sequence). Trimming pared 0 bases from V and 10 bases from J, leaving 12 bases between. This chain's CDR3 is CSARETRPGAFF. The CDR3 region has the DNA TGCAGTGCTAGAGAGACCCGACCAGGAGCTTTCTTT.

This clonotype was seen more than once but under ten times. The gene calls are TRBV12-3 or TRBV12-4 and TRBJ2-3; TRBD2 matches at 10 bases. Trimming took 8 bases from V and 4 from J; bases not matched to a gene: 9. The CDR3 is 15 residues long. The CDR3 bases are TGTGCCAGCTCGACAGCGGGGGGGCGTTCAGATACGCAGTATTTT. Translated: CASSTAGGRSDTQYF.